These 21 T cell receptor beta chains were all obtained from the same sample, sequenced in a study of response to subunit inactivated influenza vaccine. TCRdb re-analysed the RT-PCR reads in MiXCR, keeping a single row per CDR3 protein. The sample consists of 170,000 or so distinct CDR3 sequences, around 10% of them appearing once. This sample comprised CD8+ T cells sorted from PBMCs, obtained roughly 24 months after vaccination. The receptor set was obtained from a man between 45 and 75 years old who received an inactivated influenza vaccine.

V usage is TRBV11-2 and J usage is TRBJ2-1, with TRBD1 matching 8 bases. Losses at the gene ends were 2 bases for V and 0 bases for J; bases not matched to a gene: 6. This CDR3 contains 17 residues. Germline V gives CDR1 SGHAT, CDR2 FQNNGV. The CDR3 DNA is TGTGCCAGCAGCTTAAGGGGCCAGGGGGCCTCCTACAATGAGCAGTTCTTC. Amino acids: CASSLRGQGASYNEQFF.

This rearrangement joins TRBV4-1 to TRBJ1-1; 10 nucleotides align to TRBD1. Losses at the gene ends were 0 bases for V and 4 bases for J; bases not matched to a gene: 5. This CDR3 spans 16 amino acids. Germline lookup yields CDR1 MGHRA and CDR2 YSYEKL. CDR3 in amino acids: CASSQDSGTGVTEAFF. The CDR3 coding sequence is TGCGCCAGCAGCCAAGATTCAGGGACAGGGGTCACTGAAGCTTTCTTT.

This clonotype has ten or more counts. The gene calls are TRBV7-9 and TRBJ2-7, with 7 bases identical to TRBD2. V was clipped by 5 bases and J by 2 bases; unmatched bases: 6. CDR1 and CDR2 (germline): SEHNR, FQNEAQ (reference sequence). The CDR3 has 14 amino acids. CDR3 in amino acids: CASSPAGIAYEQYF. In DNA form, the CDR3 reads TGTGCCAGCAGCCCAGCGGGGATTGCCTACGAGCAGTACTTC.

This clonotype was seen a handful of times. The V and J genes are TRBV19 and TRBJ2-1; D is undetermined. Trimming removed 7 bases at V and 0 bases at J, with 7 bases between. This CDR3 is 13 amino acids long. Germline CDR1 reads LNHDA; CDR2 reads SQIVND (reference sequence). The CDR3 DNA follows: TGTGCCAGTACGAGGAGCTCCTACAATGAGCAGTTCTTC. Its translation: CASTRSSYNEQFF.

This clonotype occurred a few times. The chain recombines TRBV4-3 with TRBJ2-1; 10 positions agree with TRBD2. V gave up 2 bases and J gave up 5 bases; unmatched junction bases: 3. CDR3 length: 15 amino acids. Per the germline V gene, CDR1 is LGHNA and CDR2 is YSLEER. CDR3 sequence (DNA): TGCGCCAGCAGCCAACTAGCGGGGGCTAACAATGAGCAGTTCTTC. Encoded protein: CASSQLAGANNEQFF.

V is TRBV27 and J is TRBJ1-2, with 9 nucleotides matching TRBD1. The length of the CDR3 is 14 residues. The junction had 8 bases not matched to a gene; V was cut back by 4 bases and J by 8 bases. In germline, CDR1 is MNHEY, CDR2 SMNVEV (reference sequence). CDR3 sequence reads: CASSSGQGSLGYTF. The CDR3 DNA follows: TGTGCCAGCAGTTCTGGACAGGGGTCTTTGGGCTACACCTTC.

In its sample, this clonotype was seen a few times. The chain has TRBV5-1 and TRBJ2-5; the D call may be TRBD1 or TRBD2 (5 bases each). CDR3 length: 12 residues. V lost 2 bases to trimming and J lost 13 bases, with 15 bases between them. Germline V gives CDR1 SGHRS, CDR2 YFSETQ. The CDR3 region has the DNA TGCGCCAGCAGCTTAGGCAGGGACGGTTGGTACTTC. Translation gives CASSLGRDGWYF.

This clonotype appeared a few times. This chain connects TRBV28 to TRBJ1-4; D is uncertain. Per the germline V gene, CDR1 is MDHEN and CDR2 is SYDVKM. Trimming left V 1 base short and J 8 bases short, with 5 bases between. The CDR3 runs 12 residues. CDR3 amino acids: CASSLFGEKLFF. CDR3 in DNA: TGTGCCAGCAGTTTATTTGGCGAAAAACTGTTTTTT.

The J gene is TRBJ2-1, the V gene TRBV29-1, with 7 bases that match TRBD2. The junction had 8 bases not matched to a gene; V was cut back by 0 bases and J by 3 bases. CDR1 and CDR2 from the germline V gene are SQVTM and ANQGSEA. The CDR3 loop spans 16 amino acids. The CDR3, as DNA: TGCAGCGTTGAAGATTATGGGCTAGCGGACTACAATGAGCAGTTCTTC. Translating it yields CSVEDYGLADYNEQFF.

The V and J genes are TRBV28 and TRBJ2-7; a possible D gene is TRBD1 (5 bases). The V end was cut by 6 bases, the J end by 6 bases, with 15 bases between. This CDR3 has 13 residues. Germline values: CDR1 MDHEN, CDR2 SYDVKM. CDR3 nucleotide sequence: TGTGCCAGCAGCCTGGGGCAGCCTAGCGAGCAGTACTTC. This translates into CASSLGQPSEQYF.

This clonotype was found a few times. The rearrangement links TRBV13 to TRBJ2-7, with a tentative D call TRBD1 (6 bases). The CDR3 consists of 16 residues. V was shortened by 6 bases and J by 7 bases, with 25 bases between the two germline ends. The germline V gene encodes CDR1 PRHDT and CDR2 FYEKMQ (reference sequence). The CDR3 nucleotides are TGTGCCAGCAGATCAACTTCCGGACAGTCGGTGTCTGAGCAGTACTTC. Amino acid sequence: CASRSTSGQSVSEQYF.

The gene calls are TRBV7-2 and TRBJ2-3; 10 bases fit TRBD2. V lost 4 bases and J lost 5; bases outside the gene matches: 9. This CDR3 is 16 amino acids long. Germline V lookup: CDR1 SGHTA, CDR2 FQGNSA. Here the CDR3 reads CASSSSAGGPQDTQYF. CDR3 DNA: TGTGCCAGCAGCTCATCAGCGGGGGGGCCGCAAGATACGCAGTATTTT.

The genes are TRBV7-9 and TRBJ1-2; 11 bases match TRBD1. J was trimmed by 2 bases and V by 5 bases; bases with no gene match: 10. CDR3 length: 17 residues. Looked up from germline, CDR1 is SEHNR and CDR2 is FQNEAQ (reference sequence). CDR3 in DNA: TGTGCCAGCAGCCCGTCCCGGGACAGGGGGAAGAACTATGGCTACACCTTC. Translating it yields CASSPSRDRGKNYGYTF.

This clonotype was counted between two and nine times. CDR3 nucleotide sequence: TGTGCCAGCAGTTCGCGGGAACCGGAGCCCCAGCATTTT. Protein product: CASSSREPEPQHF. This chain uses TRBV12-3 or TRBV12-4 with TRBJ1-5; no firm D call. CDR3 size: 13 residues. V was trimmed by 4 bases and J by 8 bases, leaving 12 bases between them.

This clonotype was recorded many times. The rearrangement links TRBV5-6 to TRBJ2-7; either TRBD1 or TRBD2 may fit D (5 bases each). Deletions cut 4 bases from V and 2 bases from J, with 19 bases between. Germline V gene lookup returns CDR1 SGHDT and CDR2 YYEEEE. This CDR3 has 16 amino acids. The CDR3, as DNA: TGTGCCAGCAGCCGTCTGAACAGGCTGGGGGCCTACGAGCAGTACTTC. Protein sequence: CASSRLNRLGAYEQYF.

This clonotype was seen a handful of times. The gene calls are TRBV11-2 and TRBJ2-7; D may be TRBD2 (6 bases). Germline loops: CDR1 SGHAT, CDR2 FQNNGV. Trimming left V 5 bases short and J 4 bases short, with 18 bases between. CDR3 length: 15 residues. CDR3 protein: CASSTGYGSGYEQYF. The CDR3 coding sequence is TGTGCCAGCAGCACCGGGTACGGGAGTGGTTACGAGCAGTACTTC.

This clonotype has only a few counts. V usage is TRBV6-2 or TRBV6-3 and J usage is TRBJ2-5; D is uncertain. The CDR3 has 16 residues. Germline V CDR1 and CDR2: MNHEY, SVGEGT. Trimming took off 4 bases at V and 1 base at J, with 16 bases between the two ends. The CDR3 nucleotides are TGTGCCAGCAGTTTACTCCAACAGCTACTCCAAGAGACCCAGTACTTC. Translated: CASSLLQQLLQETQYF.

This clonotype came up a few times. V is TRBV4-3 and J is TRBJ2-1; 10 bases agree with TRBD2. CDR3 length equals 15 residues. The V and J ends lost 2 bases and 3 bases, in that order; junction bases with no gene match: 1. From germline, CDR1 is LGHNA and CDR2 YSLEER. The CDR3 spells CASSQWTSGYNEQFF. The DNA of the CDR3 is TGCGCCAGCAGCCAATGGACTAGCGGCTACAATGAGCAGTTCTTC.

This clonotype was picked up many times. The chain is built from TRBV6-1 and TRBJ2-4; D is uncertain. The germline CDR1 and CDR2 sequences are MNHNS and SASEGT. Trimming removed 6 bases from V and 0 bases from J, with 9 bases in between. The CDR3 loop spans 14 amino acids. CDR3 DNA: TGTGCCAGCAGCCCCCGACGAGCCAAAAACATTCAGTACTTC. This translates into CASSPRRAKNIQYF.

This chain uses TRBV28 with TRBJ1-1, with a tentative D call TRBD1 (5 bases). Germline V gives CDR1 MDHEN, CDR2 SYDVKM. The CDR3 has 15 amino acids. The germline V and J ends were trimmed by 2 bases and 3 bases, with 13 bases remaining between them. The CDR3: CASSLGATRDTEAFF. DNA of the CDR3: TGTGCCAGCAGTTTAGGGGCCACCCGGGACACTGAAGCTTTCTTT.

This clonotype was observed at least ten times. This sequence joins TRBV10-3 and TRBJ2-5; D gene unclear. This CDR3 has 13 amino acids. The V and J ends lost 2 bases and 5 bases respectively, with 9 bases between them. Per the germline V gene, CDR1 is ENHRY and CDR2 is SYGVKD. The CDR3, as DNA: TGTGCCATCAGTGAGACAGATTGGGAGACCCAGTACTTC. This codes for CAISETDWETQYF.